This TCR beta chain appears in the sequencing data of a study of shared clonotypes between healthy human individuals. About the research overall: Every donor yielded three CD4 naive, three CD4 memory, two CD8 naive and one CD8 memory plate. Study findings and constraints: It was the few donors that limited the genetic and exposure-history diversity represented.

CDR1 and CDR2 (germline): SGDLS, YYNGEE. This CDR3 comprises 14 residues. With 2 bases clipped from V and 0 bases from J, the junction kept 2 bases outside the gene matches. TCRdb's table, derived via immunoSEQ multiplex PCR, lists solely in-frame clones and lacks some. The profile shows about 870,000 clones, 80% to 95% of them singletons. This clone was found once. As yet, its antigen is unknown. The sample carries other DNA sequences with the same CDR3. CD45RO-negative, CCR7-positively selected cells formed the naive CD8 fraction, excluding terminally differentiated effector memory CD45RA+ cells. The specimen sequenced was naive CD8+ T cells sorted from blood. This chain links TRBV9 with TRBJ2-7; 7 bases are a match to TRBD2. The TCR originated in a man aged 30 to 39 in good health. The CDR3 spells CASSVGGSSYEQYF. CDR3 bases: TGTGCCAGCAGCGTTGGCGGGAGCTCCTACGAGCAGTACTTC.